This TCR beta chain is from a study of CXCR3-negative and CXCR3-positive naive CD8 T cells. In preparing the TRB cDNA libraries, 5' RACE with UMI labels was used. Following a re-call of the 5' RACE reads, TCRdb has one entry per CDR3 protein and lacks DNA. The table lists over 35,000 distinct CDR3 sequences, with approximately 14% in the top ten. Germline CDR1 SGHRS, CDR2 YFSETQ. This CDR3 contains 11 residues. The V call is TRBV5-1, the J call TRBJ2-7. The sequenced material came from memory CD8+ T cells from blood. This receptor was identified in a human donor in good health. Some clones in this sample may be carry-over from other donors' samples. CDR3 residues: CASSFGYEQYF.